This is a list of T cell receptor beta chains from one sample in a study of T cell responses to AZD1222 COVID-19 vaccine. Clones were sequenced by immunoSEQ multiplex PCR, and TCRdb holds only the in-frame ones, with some missing. The profile covers 70,000 to 100,000 clones, with around nine tenths appearing a single time and approximately 3.1% taken by the ten largest. This material consisted of peripheral blood, taken 28 days after the second AZD1222 dose. The receptors derive from an adult who received the AZD1222 COVID-19 vaccine. CDR3s include the opening cysteine and the closing phenylalanine or tryptophan. Each record gives: V gene, D gene, J gene, CDR3 length, clone size, CDR3 DNA, CDR3 protein. D genes are given only for firm matches. Size is omitted from some rows. Given values are once, few, many or a class for expanded clones.

V: TRBV30
D: TRBD1
J: TRBJ1-2
length: 14
size: once
DNA: TGTGCCTGGACGCCTCCAGGGGGCTACTATGGCTACACCTTC
CDR3: CAWTPPGGYYGYTF

V: TRBV6-6
D: NA
J: TRBJ1-4
length: 14
size: NA
DNA: TGTGCCAGCAGTACCAGGGCGACTAATGAAAAACTGTTTTTT
CDR3: CASSTRATNEKLFF

V: TRBV28
D: NA
J: TRBJ1-2
length: 12
size: NA
DNA: TGTGCCAGCAGTTTGTCCCGCGGCGGCTACACCTTC
CDR3: CASSLSRGGYTF

V: TRBV25-1
D: NA
J: TRBJ1-6
length: 15
size: once
DNA: TGTGCCAGCAGTGCAATCGGGGGGTTTAATTCACCCCTCCACTTT
CDR3: CASSAIGGFNSPLHF

V: TRBV29-1
D: NA
J: TRBJ1-2
length: 12
size: once
DNA: TGCAGCGTTGAACAGGGAAACTATGGCTACACCTTC
CDR3: CSVEQGNYGYTF

V: TRBV18
D: NA
J: TRBJ1-1
length: 14
size: NA
DNA: TGTGCCAGCTCACCATCTGGGGGTTACACTGAAGCTTTCTTT
CDR3: CASSPSGGYTEAFF

V: TRBV6-1
D: TRBD1
J: TRBJ1-4
length: 16
size: NA
DNA: TGTGCCAGCAGTGAAGGTGCGGGACAGGGTAATGAAAAACTGTTTTTT
CDR3: CASSEGAGQGNEKLFF

V: TRBV29-1
D: TRBD2
J: TRBJ2-5
length: 14
size: NA
DNA: TGCAGCGTGGGGGGTAGCGGGGCCCCAGTGACCCAGTACTTC
CDR3: CSVGGSGAPVTQYF

V: TRBV7-3
D: TRBD1
J: TRBJ2-1
length: 13
size: NA
DNA: TGTGCCAGCAGCTTCACAGGGGTGAGTGAGCAGTTCTTC
CDR3: CASSFTGVSEQFF

V: TRBV18
D: NA
J: TRBJ1-1
length: 13
size: NA
DNA: TGTGCCAGCTCACTTCGACAGGACACTGAAGCTTTCTTT
CDR3: CASSLRQDTEAFF

V: TRBV9
D: NA
J: TRBJ1-2
length: 14
size: NA
DNA: TGTGCCAGCAGCGTATTAGGGGGAGACTATGGCTACACCTTC
CDR3: CASSVLGGDYGYTF

V: TRBV5-6
D: NA
J: TRBJ1-5
length: 15
size: NA
DNA: TGTGCCAGCAGCTTGGGAGGGAATGGCAATCAGCCCCAGCATTTT
CDR3: CASSLGGNGNQPQHF

V: TRBV7-2
D: TRBD1
J: TRBJ1-4
length: 17
size: NA
DNA: TGTGCCAGCAGTCAAAGACAGGGAGGGGCTGCTAATGAAAAACTGTTTTTT
CDR3: CASSQRQGGAANEKLFF

V: TRBV15
D: NA
J: TRBJ1-5
length: 17
size: NA
DNA: TGTGCCACCAGCAGAGATAGTTGGGCGATTGATGATCAGCCCCAGCATTTT
CDR3: CATSRDSWAIDDQPQHF

V: TRBV6-2/TRBV6-3
D: NA
J: TRBJ2-7
length: 14
size: few
DNA: TGTGCCAGCAGTTCGACTAGGAACCACTACGAGCAGTACTTC
CDR3: CASSSTRNHYEQYF

V: TRBV7-9
D: NA
J: TRBJ1-2
length: 15
size: NA
DNA: TGTGCCAGCAGCGCATCGCCGGGCGGTGCCTATGGCTACACCTTC
CDR3: CASSASPGGAYGYTF

V: TRBV28
D: NA
J: TRBJ1-6
length: 17
size: NA
DNA: TGTGCCAGCAGTTTACCCAACGCGCGGCAGTATAATTCACCCCTCCACTTT
CDR3: CASSLPNARQYNSPLHF

V: TRBV7-6
D: NA
J: TRBJ1-5
length: 14
size: NA
DNA: TGTGCCAGCAGTCCAGACCCGAGCAATCAGCCCCAGCATTTT
CDR3: CASSPDPSNQPQHF

V: TRBV7-8
D: NA
J: TRBJ2-7
length: 16
size: once
DNA: TGTGCCAGCAGCCCGTCGGCCAGGACAGTAATTTACGAGCAGTACTTC
CDR3: CASSPSARTVIYEQYF

V: TRBV7-2
D: NA
J: TRBJ1-4
length: 14
size: NA
DNA: TGTGCCAGCAGCTTGGAACCAGGGGTCGCAAAACTGTTTTTT
CDR3: CASSLEPGVAKLFF

V: TRBV20-1
D: NA
J: TRBJ1-1
length: 11
size: NA
DNA: TGCAGTGCTAGGGAGCTGGATCGAGCTTTCTTT
CDR3: CSARELDRAFF

V: TRBV5-1
D: NA
J: TRBJ1-5
length: 14
size: NA
DNA: TGCGCCAGCAGCTTAGGGGGTCCGGAAGGGCCCCAGCATTTT
CDR3: CASSLGGPEGPQHF

V: TRBV28
D: NA
J: TRBJ2-4
length: 15
size: NA
DNA: TGTGCCAGCTCACCCGATCCCGGTGCCAAAAACATTCAGTACTTC
CDR3: CASSPDPGAKNIQYF

V: TRBV12-5
D: TRBD2
J: TRBJ2-1
length: 17
size: NA
DNA: TGTGCTAGTGGTTTGGGGACTAGCGGGGGGGCCTACAATGAGCAGTTCTTC
CDR3: CASGLGTSGGAYNEQFF

V: TRBV3-1/TRBV3-2
D: TRBD2
J: TRBJ2-7
length: 15
size: NA
DNA: TGTGCCAGCAGCCAAGAGGGCGGGGGTACCTACGAGCAGTACTTC
CDR3: CASSQEGGGTYEQYF

V: TRBV10-3
D: NA
J: TRBJ1-5
length: 15
size: NA
DNA: TGTGCCATCAGTGAGAGGGGTGAGAGCAATCAGCCCCAGCATTTT
CDR3: CAISERGESNQPQHF

V: TRBV30
D: NA
J: TRBJ1-2
length: 15
size: NA
DNA: TGTGCCTGGAGCCCCCCAGGGACGGGTTCCTATGGCTACACCTTC
CDR3: CAWSPPGTGSYGYTF

V: TRBV7-9
D: TRBD2
J: TRBJ2-2
length: 15
size: NA
DNA: TGTGCCAGCAGCTTACCCGGGGGGGACACCGGGGAGCTGTTTTTT
CDR3: CASSLPGGDTGELFF

V: TRBV7-8
D: NA
J: TRBJ2-5
length: 16
size: NA
DNA: TGTGCCAGCAGCTTAGCGCGGGGAGGACTTGGAGAGACCCAGTACTTC
CDR3: CASSLARGGLGETQYF

V: TRBV6-2/TRBV6-3
D: NA
J: TRBJ2-2
length: 14
size: NA
DNA: TGTGCCAGCAGCTACTCAGGGAGTACCGGGGAGCTGTTTTTT
CDR3: CASSYSGSTGELFF

V: TRBV21-1
D: NA
J: TRBJ2-7
length: 18
size: NA
DNA: TGTGCCAGCAGCAAAACCGGGACTAGCGGGGGGACACACTACGAGCAGTACTTC
CDR3: CASSKTGTSGGTHYEQYF

V: TRBV5-1
D: NA
J: TRBJ2-7
length: 15
size: NA
DNA: TGCGCCAGCAGCTTGGGGGGGACCGAGACCTACGAGCAGTACTTC
CDR3: CASSLGGTETYEQYF

V: TRBV5-1
D: TRBD2
J: TRBJ2-5
length: 14
size: NA
DNA: TGCGCCAGCGCAGGACTAGCGGGTAAAGAGACCCAGTACTTC
CDR3: CASAGLAGKETQYF

V: TRBV6-6
D: NA
J: TRBJ2-7
length: 12
size: once
DNA: TGTGCCAGCAGTTCCCCCCGGGGTGAGCAGTACTTC
CDR3: CASSSPRGEQYF

V: TRBV24-1
D: NA
J: TRBJ2-1
length: 17
size: NA
DNA: TGTGCCATCAGACACCGGGACCCCGGAGGAGGTGACAATGAGCAGTTCTTC
CDR3: CAIRHRDPGGGDNEQFF

V: TRBV5-1
D: NA
J: TRBJ2-1
length: 16
size: NA
DNA: TGCGCCAGCAGCATCGGACGACAGGTCCTTATCGGTGAGCAGTTCTTC
CDR3: CASSIGRQVLIGEQFF

V: TRBV2
D: TRBD1
J: TRBJ1-1
length: 14
size: NA
DNA: TGTGCCAGCATCGGGACAGAGAGTAACACTGAAGCTTTCTTT
CDR3: CASIGTESNTEAFF

V: TRBV7-8
D: NA
J: TRBJ2-5
length: 13
size: NA
DNA: TGTGCCAGCAGCTTTACAGGTCAAGAGACCCAGTACTTC
CDR3: CASSFTGQETQYF

V: TRBV6-1
D: TRBD1
J: TRBJ1-1
length: 14
size: NA
DNA: TGTGCCAGCAGTGAATCAGGGGGGGACACTGAAGCTTTCTTT
CDR3: CASSESGGDTEAFF

V: TRBV7-2
D: NA
J: TRBJ1-2
length: 15
size: NA
DNA: TGTGCCAGCAGCTTAGAAAGACAGAGTATAGGCGGCTACACCTTC
CDR3: CASSLERQSIGGYTF

V: TRBV25-1
D: NA
J: TRBJ1-6
length: 16
size: NA
DNA: TGTGCCAGCAGTGAATATAAAGGGGGCTATAATTCACCCCTCCACTTT
CDR3: CASSEYKGGYNSPLHF

V: TRBV7-9
D: NA
J: TRBJ1-5
length: 13
size: once
DNA: TGTGCCAGCAGCCCCGGGACCGGACAGCCCCAGCATTTT
CDR3: CASSPGTGQPQHF

V: TRBV14
D: NA
J: TRBJ2-2
length: 15
size: NA
DNA: TGTGCCAGCAGCCCAGAAGGAAGGGCCCGCGGGGAGCTGTTTTTT
CDR3: CASSPEGRARGELFF

V: TRBV19
D: NA
J: TRBJ2-1
length: 15
size: NA
DNA: TGTGCCAGTAGCGATAGTAGGTACTCCTACAATGAGCAGTTCTTC
CDR3: CASSDSRYSYNEQFF

V: TRBV30
D: TRBD1
J: TRBJ1-4
length: 14
size: NA
DNA: TGTGCCTGGGGGTTACAGGGGAGGAGTGAAAAACTGTTTTTT
CDR3: CAWGLQGRSEKLFF

V: TRBV11-2
D: NA
J: TRBJ2-7
length: 11
size: NA
DNA: TGTGCCAGCAGCGTAGACTACGAGCAGTACTTC
CDR3: CASSVDYEQYF

V: TRBV4-3
D: NA
J: TRBJ1-6
length: 19
size: NA
DNA: TGCGCCAGCAGCCAAGATCCGATCAGGGCCACGCTGAGGAATTCACCCCTCCACTTT
CDR3: CASSQDPIRATLRNSPLHF

V: TRBV19
D: NA
J: TRBJ1-2
length: 14
size: NA
DNA: TGTGCCAGTAGTTTCAGGGGCCTGGACTATGGCTACACCTTC
CDR3: CASSFRGLDYGYTF